This T cell receptor beta chain comes out of a study of cytomegalovirus exposure and HLA in healthy donors. Study-level findings and limits: DRB1 showed the most TCR associations and HLA-C the fewest in a later analysis, as rates varied by HLA locus.

The PCR ran on 60 Vbeta and 13 Jbeta primers. The protocol was immunoSEQ multiplex PCR, while the TCRdb copy is restricted to in-frame clones and leaves out a portion. Of about 120,000 clones in the sample, more than 80% were seen once. In the case of this clone: No antigen is known for it.

Germline CDR1 SGHRS, CDR2 YFSETQ. The CDR3 is 13 residues long. Trimming removed 0 bases from V and 2 bases from J, with 5 bases in between. The chain recombines TRBV5-1 with TRBJ1-2; a possible D gene is TRBD1 (5 bases). The clonotype was recovered from a man in his forties or fifties in good health and CMV-seronegative. Input material: PBMCs. The CDR3 spells CASSLAGNYGYTF. CDR3 sequence (DNA): TGCGCCAGCAGCTTGGCAGGGAACTATGGCTACACCTTC.